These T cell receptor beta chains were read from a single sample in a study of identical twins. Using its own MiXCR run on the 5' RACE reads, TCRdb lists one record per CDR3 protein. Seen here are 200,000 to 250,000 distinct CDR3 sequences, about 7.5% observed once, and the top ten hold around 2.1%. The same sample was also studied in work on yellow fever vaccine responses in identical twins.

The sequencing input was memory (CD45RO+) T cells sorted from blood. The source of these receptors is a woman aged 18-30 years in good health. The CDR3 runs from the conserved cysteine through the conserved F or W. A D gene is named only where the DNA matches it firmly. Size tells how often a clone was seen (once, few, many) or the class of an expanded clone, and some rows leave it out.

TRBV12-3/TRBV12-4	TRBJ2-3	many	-	CASSLGSRGGDTQYF	TGTGCCAGCAGTTTAGGCTCACGAGGGGGAGATACGCAGTATTTT
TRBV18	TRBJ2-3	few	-	CASSPQGVSDTQYF	TGTGCCAGCTCACCACAGGGGGTATCAGATACGCAGTATTTT
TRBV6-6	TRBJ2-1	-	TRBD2	CASRPGLAVQQFF	TGTGCCAGCAGACCGGGACTAGCGGTCCAGCAGTTCTTC
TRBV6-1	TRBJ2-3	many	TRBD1	CATRDRGTDTQYF	TGTGCCACCCGGGACAGGGGCACAGATACGCAGTATTTT
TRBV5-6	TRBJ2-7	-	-	CASSLAGESHEQYF	TGTGCCAGCAGCTTGGCTGGGGAATCCCACGAGCAGTACTTC
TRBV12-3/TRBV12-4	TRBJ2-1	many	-	CASSLGSSNEQFF	TGTGCCAGCAGTTTAGGGTCTAGCAATGAGCAGTTCTTC
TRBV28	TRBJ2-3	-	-	CASSLGDRPTDTQYF	TGTGCCAGCAGCCTGGGGGATAGGCCCACAGATACGCAGTATTTT
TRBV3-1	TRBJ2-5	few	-	CASSQVTLAFQGAQYF	TGTGCCAGCAGCCAAGTGACCCTGGCCTTTCAAGGGGCCCAGTACTTC
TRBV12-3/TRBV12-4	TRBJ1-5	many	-	CASSLVNQPQHF	TGTGCCAGCAGTTTAGTCAATCAGCCCCAGCATTTT
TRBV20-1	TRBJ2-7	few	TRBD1	CSAGQGVDEQYF	TGCAGTGCTGGGCAGGGGGTCGACGAGCAGTACTTC
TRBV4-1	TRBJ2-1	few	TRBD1	CASSFDSGTGAIYEQFF	TGCGCCAGCAGCTTCGACTCCGGGACAGGGGCAATCTATGAGCAGTTCTTC
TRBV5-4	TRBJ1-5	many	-	CASSLGGRDQPQHF	TGTGCCAGCAGCTTGGGGGGGCGCGATCAGCCCCAGCATTTT
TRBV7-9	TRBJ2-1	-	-	CASSFGNSYNEQFF	TGTGCCAGCAGCTTTGGCAACTCCTACAATGAGCAGTTCTTC
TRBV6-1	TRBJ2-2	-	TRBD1	CASRSMDRGWMDTGELFF	TGTGCCAGCAGATCCATGGACAGGGGATGGATGGACACCGGGGAGCTGTTTTTT
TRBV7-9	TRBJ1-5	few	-	CASSPSNTGRDQPQHF	TGTGCCAGCAGCCCCTCCAACACAGGGCGCGATCAGCCCCAGCATTTT
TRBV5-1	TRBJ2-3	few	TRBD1	CASSLQGFSTDTQYF	TGCGCCAGCAGCCTACAGGGGTTTAGCACAGATACGCAGTATTTT
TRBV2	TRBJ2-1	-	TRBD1	CASSDSDRGNEQFF	TGTGCCAGCAGTGACTCGGACAGGGGAAATGAGCAGTTCTTC
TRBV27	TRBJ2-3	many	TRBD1	CASSPRDRGDTQYF	TGTGCCAGCAGTCCCCGGGACAGGGGAGATACGCAGTATTTT
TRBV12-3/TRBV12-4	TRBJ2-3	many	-	CASSRLGDTQYF	TGTGCCAGCAGTCGTCTGGGAGATACGCAGTATTTT
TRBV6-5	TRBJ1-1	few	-	CASSSRRGENTEAFF	TGTGCCAGCAGTTCGCGCCGGGGTGAGAACACTGAAGCTTTCTTT
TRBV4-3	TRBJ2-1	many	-	CASSHSTGVDEQFF	TGCGCCAGCAGCCATTCAACGGGGGTTGATGAGCAGTTCTTC
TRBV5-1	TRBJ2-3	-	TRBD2	CASTTTASGRSYSTDTQYF	TGCGCCAGCACCACAACGGCTAGCGGGAGGTCCTATAGCACAGATACGCAGTATTTT
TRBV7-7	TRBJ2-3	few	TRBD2	CASSPGGGTQYF	TGTGCTAGCAGCCCGGGCGGGGGTACGCAGTATTTT
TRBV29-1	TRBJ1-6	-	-	CSVAEPADSPLHF	TGCAGCGTTGCGGAGCCGGCCGATTCACCCCTCCACTTT
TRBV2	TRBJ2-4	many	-	CASSPDLKNIQYF	TGTGCCAGCAGTCCTGACCTGAAAAACATTCAGTACTTC
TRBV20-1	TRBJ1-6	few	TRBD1	CSAREGDRLDNSPLHF	TGCAGTGCTAGAGAGGGGGACAGGTTGGATAATTCACCCCTCCACTTT
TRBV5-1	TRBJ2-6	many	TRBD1	CASSLGGQFSGANVLTF	TGCGCCAGCAGCTTGGGGGGACAGTTCTCTGGGGCCAACGTCCTGACTTTC
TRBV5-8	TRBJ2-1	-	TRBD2	CASSLASGVSSEQFF	TGTGCCAGCAGCTTGGCTAGCGGGGTTTCGAGTGAGCAGTTCTTC
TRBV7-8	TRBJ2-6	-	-	CASSSLRVTRRAGANVLTF	TGTGCCAGCAGCTCCCTCCGGGTGACTAGAAGGGCCGGGGCCAACGTCCTGACTTTC
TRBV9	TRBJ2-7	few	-	CASSVRTETGEQYF	TGTGCCAGCAGCGTCCGCACTGAGACAGGCGAGCAGTACTTC
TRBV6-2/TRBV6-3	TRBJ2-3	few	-	CASRNPTGPDTQYF	TGTGCCAGCAGGAATCCCACAGGGCCAGATACGCAGTATTTT
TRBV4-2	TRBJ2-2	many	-	CASSQDNEPGELFF	TGTGCCAGCAGCCAAGACAACGAGCCCGGGGAGCTGTTTTTT
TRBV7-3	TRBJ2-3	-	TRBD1	CASSLTGQTTDTQYF	TGTGCCAGCAGCTTAACGGGACAGACCACAGATACGCAGTATTTT
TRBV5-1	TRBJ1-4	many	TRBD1	CASSSQGSTNEKLFF	TGCGCCAGCAGCTCACAGGGGTCAACTAATGAAAAACTGTTTTTT
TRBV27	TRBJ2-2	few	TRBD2	CASSPRGLAGGLTGELFF	TGTGCCAGCAGCCCACGCGGACTAGCGGGAGGTCTCACCGGGGAGCTGTTTTTT
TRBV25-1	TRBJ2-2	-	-	CASSGIGGTGELFF	TGTGCCAGCAGTGGGATAGGGGGGACCGGGGAGCTGTTTTTT
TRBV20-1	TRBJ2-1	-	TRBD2	CSASTVSGGAPNEQFF	TGCAGTGCTAGCACAGTTTCCGGGGGGGCCCCCAATGAGCAGTTCTTC
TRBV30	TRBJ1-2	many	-	CAWSPNRDPGYTF	TGTGCCTGGAGCCCTAACCGGGACCCCGGCTACACCTTC
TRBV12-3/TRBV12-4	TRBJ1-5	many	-	CASSYDGSNQPQHF	TGTGCCAGCAGTTATGACGGCAGCAATCAGCCCCAGCATTTT
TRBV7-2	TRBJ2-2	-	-	CASSLALSKPTGELFF	TGTGCCAGCAGCTTAGCGTTGTCGAAGCCAACCGGGGAGCTGTTTTTT
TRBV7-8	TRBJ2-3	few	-	CASSPTSYSGSSTDTQYF	TGTGCCAGCAGCCCGACCTCCTACAGCGGTTCTAGCACAGATACGCAGTATTTT
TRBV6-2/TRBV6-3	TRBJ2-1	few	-	CASSHPPKREQFF	TGTGCCAGCAGTCACCCCCCGAAGCGGGAGCAGTTCTTC
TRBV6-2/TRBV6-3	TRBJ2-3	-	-	CASSKSVGVRTDTQYF	TGTGCCAGCAGTAAGAGCGTGGGAGTCCGCACAGATACGCAGTATTTT
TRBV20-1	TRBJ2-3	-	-	CSARDRYVGKGLPDTQYF	TGCAGTGCTAGAGATCGGTATGTCGGGAAGGGGCTCCCAGATACGCAGTATTTT
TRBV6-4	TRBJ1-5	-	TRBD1	CASSAGGSGNQPQHF	TGTGCCAGCAGTGCAGGGGGCAGTGGCAATCAGCCCCAGCATTTT
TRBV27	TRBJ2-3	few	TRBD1	CASSLVSTGAGGQTDTQYF	TGTGCCAGCAGTTTAGTCTCGACCGGGGCAGGGGGCCAGACAGATACGCAGTATTTT
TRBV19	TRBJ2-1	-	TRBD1	CATSRDRAAYNEQFF	TGTGCCACCTCGCGAGACAGGGCAGCCTACAATGAGCAGTTCTTC
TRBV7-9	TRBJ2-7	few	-	CASSLYVHEQYF	TGTGCCAGCAGCTTATATGTCCACGAGCAGTACTTC